This entry features one T cell receptor (beta chain) sequence. As yet, its antigen is unknown. Use of 60 Vbeta and 13 Jbeta primers characterized the PCR. TCRdb's copy holds only in-frame clones and misses some; the assay was immunoSEQ multiplex PCR. This sample's clone table lists some 80,000 clones. This record comes from a study of cytomegalovirus exposure and HLA in healthy donors. Broader study findings: Presence/absence comparisons presumed near-even sequencing depth among donors. About 180 TCR beta chains were listed as cytomegalovirus-associated. It was reported that TCR beta sequences correctly inferred the HLA-A and HLA-B alleles for most subjects.

Germline values: CDR1 SGHVS, CDR2 FQNEAQ. Germline trimming cut 5 bases from V and 6 bases from J; bases unmatched to any gene: 10. The CDR3 covers 14 residues. The sequencing input was PBMCs. The sequence was obtained from a woman in her 30s in good health and CMV-seronegative. The chain employs TRBV7-8 and TRBJ2-7; 7 bases agree with TRBD2. CDR3 bases: TGTGCCAGCAGCCCGCTTACTAGCGTTGGCGAGCAGTACTTC. Protein: CASSPLTSVGEQYF. The entire variable domain, with the rest obtained from reference TRBV7-8 and TRBJ2-7, is as follows: GAGVSQSPRYKVAKRGQDVALRCDPISGHVSLFWYQQALGQGPEFLTYFQNEAQLDKSGLPSDRFFAERPEGSVSTLKIQRTQQEDSAVYLCASSPLTSVGEQYFGPGTRLTVT.